The T cell receptor (beta chain) under discussion was sequenced for a study of T cells in Graves' hyperthyroidism and ophthalmopathy. CDR1 SGHRS and CDR2 YFSETQ come from the germline V gene. V was shortened by 4 bases and J by 0 bases, with 14 bases between the two germline ends. The CDR3 is 15 amino acids. This clonotype was detected once. RNA transcripts gave rise to amplified TCR beta CDR3 regions. The primer set for the first-round RT-PCR of the TCR CDR3 was HTBI. One entry per CDR3 protein, called by TCRdb with MiXCR from the multiplex PCR reads. The table records roughly 500,000 distinct CDR3 sequences, less than 25% of them present only once. Each ophthalmopathy patient scored at least 3 on the Clinical Activity Score and at least 4 on NOSPECS grade, with duration under 3 months.

The V gene is TRBV5-1, the J gene TRBJ2-7; D call uncertain. The sequencing input was blood. This TCR was recovered from a woman under 40 with Graves' ophthalmopathy. The CDR3 loop is CASSPWDASSYEQYF. The CDR3 region has the DNA TGCGCCAGCAGCCCATGGGATGCGAGCTCCTACGAGCAGTACTTC.